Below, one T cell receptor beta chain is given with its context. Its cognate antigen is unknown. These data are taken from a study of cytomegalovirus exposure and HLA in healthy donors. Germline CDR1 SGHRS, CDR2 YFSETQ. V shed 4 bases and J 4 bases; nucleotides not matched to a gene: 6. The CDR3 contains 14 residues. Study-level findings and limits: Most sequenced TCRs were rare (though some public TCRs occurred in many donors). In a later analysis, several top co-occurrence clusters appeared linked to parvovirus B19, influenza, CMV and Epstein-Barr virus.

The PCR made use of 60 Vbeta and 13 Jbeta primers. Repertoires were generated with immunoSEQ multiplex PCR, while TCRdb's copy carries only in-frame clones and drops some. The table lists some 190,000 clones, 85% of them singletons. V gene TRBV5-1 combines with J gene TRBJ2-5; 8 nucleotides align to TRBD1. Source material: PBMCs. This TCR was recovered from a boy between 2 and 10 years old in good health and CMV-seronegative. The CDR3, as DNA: TGCGCCAGCAGCCCGGGACAGGTCGGAGAGACCCAGTACTTC. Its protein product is CASSPGQVGETQYF.